This TCR beta chain was sequenced during a study of T cells of healthy individuals. After removal of 6 bases from V and 5 bases from J, the junction contained 6 bases not matched to a gene. Germline values: CDR1 MNHEY, CDR2 SVGAGI. The CDR3 extends over 14 amino acids. TCRdb fed the 5' RACE reads into MiXCR, producing one record per CDR3 protein. The sample lists around 53,000 distinct CDR3 sequences, roughly 14% seen once, with roughly 16% in the top ten. The genes are TRBV6-5 and TRBJ1-1, with 10 bases aligning to TRBD1. The clonotype comes from a human donor in good health. The CDR3 loop is CASRTGGRGTEAFF. CDR3 coding DNA: TGTGCCAGCAGGACAGGGGGCAGGGGAACTGAAGCTTTCTTT.